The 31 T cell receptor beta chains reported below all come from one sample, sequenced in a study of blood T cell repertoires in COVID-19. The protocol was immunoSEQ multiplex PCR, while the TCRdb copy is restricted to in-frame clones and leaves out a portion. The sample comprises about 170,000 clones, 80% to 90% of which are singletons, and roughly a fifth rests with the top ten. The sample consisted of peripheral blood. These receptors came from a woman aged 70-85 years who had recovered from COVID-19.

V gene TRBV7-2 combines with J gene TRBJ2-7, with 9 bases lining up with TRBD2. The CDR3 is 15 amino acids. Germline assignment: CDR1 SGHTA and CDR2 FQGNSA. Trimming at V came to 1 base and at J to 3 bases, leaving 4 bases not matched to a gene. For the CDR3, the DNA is TGTGCCAGCAGCTTAGGACTAGCGGTCAACTACGAGCAGTACTTC. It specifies CASSLGLAVNYEQYF. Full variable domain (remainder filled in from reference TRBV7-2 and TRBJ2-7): GAGVSQSPSNKVTEKGKDVELRCDPISGHTALYWYRQSLGQGLEFLIYFQGNSAPDKSGLPSDRFSAERTGGSVSTLTIQRTQQEDSAVYLCASSLGLAVNYEQYFGPGTRLTVT.

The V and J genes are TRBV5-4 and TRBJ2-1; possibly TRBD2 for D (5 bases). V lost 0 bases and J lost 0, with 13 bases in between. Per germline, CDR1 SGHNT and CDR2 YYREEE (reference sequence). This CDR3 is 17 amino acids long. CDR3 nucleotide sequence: TGTGCCAGCAGCTTGGTCCTAGCCCAGAGCTCCTACAATGAGCAGTTCTTC. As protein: CASSLVLAQSSYNEQFF.

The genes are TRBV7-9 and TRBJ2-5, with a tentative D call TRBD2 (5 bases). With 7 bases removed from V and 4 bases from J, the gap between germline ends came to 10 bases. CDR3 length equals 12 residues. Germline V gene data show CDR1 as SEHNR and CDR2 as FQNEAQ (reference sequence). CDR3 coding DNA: TGTGCCAGCACGGGAACGGGAGAGACCCAGTACTTC. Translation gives CASTGTGETQYF.

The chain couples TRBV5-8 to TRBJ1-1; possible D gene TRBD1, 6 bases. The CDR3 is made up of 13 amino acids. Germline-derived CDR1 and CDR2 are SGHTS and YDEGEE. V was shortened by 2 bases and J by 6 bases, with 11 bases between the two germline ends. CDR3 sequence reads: CASSFRGGPEAFF. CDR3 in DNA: TGTGCCAGCAGCTTTAGGGGGGGGCCTGAAGCTTTCTTT.

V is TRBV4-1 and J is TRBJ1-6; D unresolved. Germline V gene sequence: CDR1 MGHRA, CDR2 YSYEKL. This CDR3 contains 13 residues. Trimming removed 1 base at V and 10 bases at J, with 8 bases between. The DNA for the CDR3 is TGCGCCAGCAGCCAAGTGGTAGAATCACCCCTCCACTTT. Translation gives CASSQVVESPLHF.

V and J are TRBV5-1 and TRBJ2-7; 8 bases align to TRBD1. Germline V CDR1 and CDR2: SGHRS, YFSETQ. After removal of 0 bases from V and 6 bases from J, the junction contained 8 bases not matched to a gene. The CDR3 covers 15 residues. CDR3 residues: CASSLGTGTPSEQYF. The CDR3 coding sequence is TGCGCCAGCAGCTTGGGGACAGGGACCCCCTCCGAGCAGTACTTC.

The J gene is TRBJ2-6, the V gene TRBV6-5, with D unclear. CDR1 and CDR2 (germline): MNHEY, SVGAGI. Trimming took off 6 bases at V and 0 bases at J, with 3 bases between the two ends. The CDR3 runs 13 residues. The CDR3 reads CASRASGANVLTF. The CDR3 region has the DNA TGTGCCAGCAGGGCCTCTGGGGCCAACGTCCTGACTTTC.

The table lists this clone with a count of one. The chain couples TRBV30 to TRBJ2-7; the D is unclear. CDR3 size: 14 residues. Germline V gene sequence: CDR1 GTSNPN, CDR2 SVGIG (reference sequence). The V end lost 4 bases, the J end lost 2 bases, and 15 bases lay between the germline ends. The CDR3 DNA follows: TGTGCCTGGAACCCAAGTGGGCCAGCCTACGAGCAGTACTTC. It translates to CAWNPSGPAYEQYF.

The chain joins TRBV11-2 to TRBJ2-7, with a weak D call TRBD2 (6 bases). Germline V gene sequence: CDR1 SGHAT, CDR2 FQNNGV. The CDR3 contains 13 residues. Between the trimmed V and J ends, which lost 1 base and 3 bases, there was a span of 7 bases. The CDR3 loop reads CASSLGGDYEQYF. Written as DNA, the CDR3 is TGTGCCAGCAGCTTAGGGGGGGACTACGAGCAGTACTTC.

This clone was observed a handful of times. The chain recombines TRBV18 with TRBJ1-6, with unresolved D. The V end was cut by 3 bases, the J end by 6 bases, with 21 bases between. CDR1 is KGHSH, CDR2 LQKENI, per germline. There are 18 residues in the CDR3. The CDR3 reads CASSPRPSGGSGNSPLHF. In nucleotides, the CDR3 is TGTGCCAGCTCACCCAGACCCTCCGGCGGCTCCGGTAATTCACCCCTCCACTTT.

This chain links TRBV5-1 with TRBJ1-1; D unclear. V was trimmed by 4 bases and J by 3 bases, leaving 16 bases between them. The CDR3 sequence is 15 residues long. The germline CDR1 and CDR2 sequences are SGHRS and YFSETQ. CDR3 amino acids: CASSPGGSGDTEAFF. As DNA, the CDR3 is TGCGCCAGCAGCCCGGGAGGGTCGGGAGACACTGAAGCTTTCTTT.

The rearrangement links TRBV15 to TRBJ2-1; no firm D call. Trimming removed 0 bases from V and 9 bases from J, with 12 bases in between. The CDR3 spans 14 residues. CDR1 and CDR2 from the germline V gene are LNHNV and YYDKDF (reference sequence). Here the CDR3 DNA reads TGTGCCACCAGCAGAGATTTCGCGGCGGCTGAGCAGTTCTTC. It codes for CATSRDFAAAEQFF.

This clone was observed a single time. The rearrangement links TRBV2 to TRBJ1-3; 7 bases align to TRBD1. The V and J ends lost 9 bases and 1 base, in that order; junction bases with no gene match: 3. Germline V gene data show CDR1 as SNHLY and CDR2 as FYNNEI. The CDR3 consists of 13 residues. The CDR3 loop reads CARGTVSGNTIYF. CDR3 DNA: TGTGCCAGAGGGACAGTTTCTGGAAACACCATATATTTT.

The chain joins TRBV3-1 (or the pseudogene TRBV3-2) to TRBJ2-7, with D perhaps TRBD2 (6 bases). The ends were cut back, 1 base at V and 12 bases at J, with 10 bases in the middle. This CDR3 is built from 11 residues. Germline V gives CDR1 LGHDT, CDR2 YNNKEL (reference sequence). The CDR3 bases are TGTGCCAGCAGCCAAGCGGGACTCCGGTACTTC. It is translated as CASSQAGLRYF.

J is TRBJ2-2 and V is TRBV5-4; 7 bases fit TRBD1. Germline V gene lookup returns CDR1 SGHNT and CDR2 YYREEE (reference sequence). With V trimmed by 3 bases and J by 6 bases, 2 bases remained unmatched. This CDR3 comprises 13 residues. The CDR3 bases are TGTGCCAGCAGCTCGACAGGGCCCGGGGAGCTGTTTTTT. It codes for CASSSTGPGELFF.

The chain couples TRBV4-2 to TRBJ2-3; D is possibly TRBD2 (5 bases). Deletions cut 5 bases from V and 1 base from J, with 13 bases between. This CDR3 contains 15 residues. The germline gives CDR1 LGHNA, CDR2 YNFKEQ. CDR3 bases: TGTGCCAGCAGCTTGGGTGCGGGTCGCACAGATACGCAGTATTTT. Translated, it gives CASSLGAGRTDTQYF.

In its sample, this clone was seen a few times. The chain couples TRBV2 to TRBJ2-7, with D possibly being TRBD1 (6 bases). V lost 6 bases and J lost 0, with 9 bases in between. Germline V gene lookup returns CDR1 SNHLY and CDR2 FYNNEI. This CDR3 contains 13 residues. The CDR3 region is CASRGANSYEQYF. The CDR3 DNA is TGTGCCAGCAGGGGGGCTAACTCCTACGAGCAGTACTTC.

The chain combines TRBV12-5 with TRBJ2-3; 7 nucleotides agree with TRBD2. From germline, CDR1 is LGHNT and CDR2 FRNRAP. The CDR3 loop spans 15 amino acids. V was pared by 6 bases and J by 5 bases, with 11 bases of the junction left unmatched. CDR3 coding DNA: TGTGCTAGTGGCCCCTGGGGGGGTACGATAGATACGCAGTATTTT. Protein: CASGPWGGTIDTQYF.

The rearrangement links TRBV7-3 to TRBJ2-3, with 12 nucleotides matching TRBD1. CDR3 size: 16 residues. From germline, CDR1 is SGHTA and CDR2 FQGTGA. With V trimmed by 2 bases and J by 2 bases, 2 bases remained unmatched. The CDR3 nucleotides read TGTGCCAGCAGCTTAGGGACAGGGGGCCCCACAGATACGCAGTATTTT. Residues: CASSLGTGGPTDTQYF.

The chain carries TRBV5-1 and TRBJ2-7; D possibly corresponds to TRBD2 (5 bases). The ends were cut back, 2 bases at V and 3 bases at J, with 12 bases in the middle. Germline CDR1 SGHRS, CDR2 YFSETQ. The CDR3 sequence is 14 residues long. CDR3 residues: CASSLNSRDYEQYF. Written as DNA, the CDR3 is TGCGCCAGCAGCTTAAACTCCCGGGACTACGAGCAGTACTTC.

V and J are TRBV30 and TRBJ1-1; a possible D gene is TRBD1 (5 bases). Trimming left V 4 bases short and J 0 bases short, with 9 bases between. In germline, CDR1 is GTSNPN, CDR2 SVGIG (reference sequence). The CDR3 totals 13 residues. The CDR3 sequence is CAWTGHMNTEAFF. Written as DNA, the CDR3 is TGTGCCTGGACCGGACATATGAACACTGAAGCTTTCTTT.

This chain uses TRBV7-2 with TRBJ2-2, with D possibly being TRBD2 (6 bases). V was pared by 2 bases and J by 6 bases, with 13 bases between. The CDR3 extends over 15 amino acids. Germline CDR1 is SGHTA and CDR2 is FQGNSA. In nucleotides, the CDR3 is TGTGCCAGCAGCTTACGTGCCGGGACTCCCGGGGAGCTGTTTTTT. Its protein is CASSLRAGTPGELFF.

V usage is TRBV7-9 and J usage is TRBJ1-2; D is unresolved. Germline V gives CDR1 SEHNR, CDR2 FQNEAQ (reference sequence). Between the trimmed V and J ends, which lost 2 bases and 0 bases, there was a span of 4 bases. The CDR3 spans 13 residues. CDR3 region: CASSLPTNYGYTF. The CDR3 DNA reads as TGTGCCAGCAGCTTACCTACTAACTATGGCTACACCTTC.

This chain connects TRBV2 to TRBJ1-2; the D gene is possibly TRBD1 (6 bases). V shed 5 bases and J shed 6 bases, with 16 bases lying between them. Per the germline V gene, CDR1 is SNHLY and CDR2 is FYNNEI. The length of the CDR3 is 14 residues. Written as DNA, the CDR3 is TGTGCCAGCAGTTTCTCCCAGGGGCAGGATGGCTACACCTTC. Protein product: CASSFSQGQDGYTF.

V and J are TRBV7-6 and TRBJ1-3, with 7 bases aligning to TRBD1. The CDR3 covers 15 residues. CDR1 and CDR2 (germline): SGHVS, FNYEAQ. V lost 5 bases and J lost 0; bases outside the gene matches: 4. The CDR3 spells CASSRQGPSGNTIYF. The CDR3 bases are TGTGCCAGCAGCCGACAGGGACCCTCTGGAAACACCATATATTTT.

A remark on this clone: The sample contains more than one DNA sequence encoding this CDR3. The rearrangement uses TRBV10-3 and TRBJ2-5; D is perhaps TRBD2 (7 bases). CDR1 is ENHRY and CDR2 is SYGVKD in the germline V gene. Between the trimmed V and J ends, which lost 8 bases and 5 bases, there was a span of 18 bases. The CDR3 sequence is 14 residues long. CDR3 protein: CAIRGAGEGETQYF. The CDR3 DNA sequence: TGTGCCATCCGGGGGGCGGGAGAGGGGGAGACCCAGTACTTC.

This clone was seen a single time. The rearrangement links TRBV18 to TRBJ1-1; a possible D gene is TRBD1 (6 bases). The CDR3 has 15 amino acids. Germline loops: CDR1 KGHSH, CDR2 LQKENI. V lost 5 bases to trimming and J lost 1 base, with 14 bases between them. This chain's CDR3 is CASSSRTDRNTEAFF. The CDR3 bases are TGTGCCAGCTCATCCCGGACAGATAGGAACACTGAAGCTTTCTTT.

CDR3 loop: CSVGGLGGSYNEQFF. DNA of the CDR3: TGCAGCGTCGGCGGCCTGGGGGGTTCCTACAATGAGCAGTTCTTC. The gene calls are TRBV29-1 and TRBJ2-1; a weak D match, TRBD2 (6 bases). Germline CDR1 is SQVTM and CDR2 is ANQGSEA. The CDR3 is made up of 15 amino acids. Trimming took 6 bases from V and 1 from J, leaving 16 bases between them.

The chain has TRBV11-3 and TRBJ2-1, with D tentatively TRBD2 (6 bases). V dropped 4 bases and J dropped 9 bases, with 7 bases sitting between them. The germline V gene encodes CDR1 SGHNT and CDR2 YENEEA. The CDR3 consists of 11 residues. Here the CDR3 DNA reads TGTGCCAGCAGCTCGGAGGGTGAGCAGTTCTTC. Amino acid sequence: CASSSEGEQFF.

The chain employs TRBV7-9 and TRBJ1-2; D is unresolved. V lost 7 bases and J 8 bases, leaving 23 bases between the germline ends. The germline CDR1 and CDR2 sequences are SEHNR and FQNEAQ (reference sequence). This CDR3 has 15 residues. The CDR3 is CASTNSGVGSGGYTF. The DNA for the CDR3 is TGTGCCAGCACCAACAGCGGGGTTGGGTCGGGAGGCTACACCTTC.

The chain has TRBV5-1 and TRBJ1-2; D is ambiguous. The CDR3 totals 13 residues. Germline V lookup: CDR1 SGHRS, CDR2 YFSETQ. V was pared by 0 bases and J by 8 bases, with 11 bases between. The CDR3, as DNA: TGCGCCAGCAGCTTGGACGGAGAGGGCGGCTACACCTTC. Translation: CASSLDGEGGYTF. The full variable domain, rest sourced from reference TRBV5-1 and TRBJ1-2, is KAGVTQTPRYLIKTRGQQVTLSCSPISGHRSVSWYQQTPGQGLQFLFEYFSETQRNKGNFPGRFSGRQFSNSRSEMNVSTLELGDSALYLCASSLDGEGGYTFGSGTRLTVV.